The 4 T cell receptor beta chains below were found in one sample sequenced in a study of T cells in Graves' hyperthyroidism and ophthalmopathy. Researchers amplified the TCR beta CDR3 regions from RNA transcripts. TCR CDR3 regions were first amplified by RT-PCR with HTBI primers. TCRdb re-analysed the multiplex PCR reads in MiXCR, keeping a single row per CDR3 protein. The table shows around 690,000 distinct CDR3 sequences, with around a sixth occurring only once. Source material: blood. The receptors stem from a man aged 50-59 years with Graves' hyperthyroidism.

This clonotype appeared a few times. This chain links TRBV3-1 with TRBJ2-3; D is unresolved. The germline CDR1 and CDR2 sequences are LGHDT and YNNKEL (reference sequence). The V end was cut by 1 base, the J end by 4 bases, with 6 bases between. CDR3 length equals 13 residues. CDR3 in amino acids: CASSQAGADTQYF. CDR3 DNA sequence: TGTGCCAGCAGCCAAGCCGGAGCAGATACGCAGTATTTT.

The V gene is TRBV7-8, the J gene TRBJ2-1, with 7 bases that match TRBD2. With V trimmed by 1 base and J by 10 bases, 19 bases remained unmatched. Germline assignment: CDR1 SGHVS and CDR2 FQNEAQ. The CDR3 has 18 amino acids. The CDR3 reads CASSLGGSHTKPASEQFF. CDR3 nucleotide sequence: TGTGCCAGCAGCTTAGGCGGGAGCCATACCAAACCGGCCAGCGAGCAGTTCTTC.

This clonotype was recorded once. The chain couples TRBV10-2 to TRBJ2-7, with 11 bases identical to TRBD1. The CDR3 is made up of 14 amino acids. The V gene's germline CDR1 is WSHSY and CDR2 SAAADI. Trimming cost V 3 bases and J 6 bases; bases outside gene matches: 4. Here the CDR3 DNA reads TGCGCCAGCAGTGACGGACAGGGGGCTGGCGAGCAGTACTTC. Its translation is CASSDGQGAGEQYF.

CDR3 coding DNA: TGTGCCAGCAGCTCCTTCGGGGGAGGGCCCTACAATGAGCAGTTCTTC. Amino acids: CASSSFGGGPYNEQFF. The chain is built from TRBV5-6 and TRBJ2-1, with 7 bases aligning to TRBD2. Trimming took 3 bases from V and 2 from J; bases not matched to a gene: 8. The length of the CDR3 is 16 residues. The V gene's germline CDR1 is SGHDT and CDR2 YYEEEE.